This TCR beta chain was sequenced in a study of T cell responses to AZD1222 COVID-19 vaccine. Whole-study results and caveats: Clonal diversity was possibly underestimated; the donors were predominantly white British and more often female. Only a handful of AZD1222 recipients, several in all, had baseline seropositivity.

Points on this clone: Its specificity is unknown.

Assay: immunoSEQ multiplex PCR; the TCRdb copy retains only in-frame clones and omits some. This sample carries 150,000 to 180,000 clones, about 85% of them seen once, and the ten largest clones take less than 3.5%. The ends lost 3 bases at V and 4 bases at J; junction bases unmatched: 2. Germline-derived CDR1 and CDR2 are SGHNT and YYREEE (reference sequence). This CDR3 is 13 amino acids long. This TCR was recovered from an adult in good health. The V call is TRBV5-4, the J call TRBJ2-5; TRBD2 matches 8 bases. The sample in question was peripheral blood, obtained on day 0 of AZD1222 vaccination. This CDR3 is CASSYSGGETQYF. The CDR3 nucleotides read TGTGCCAGCAGCTACAGCGGGGGAGAGACCCAGTACTTC. Variable domain in full (rest from reference TRBV5-4 and TRBJ2-5): ETGVTQSPTHLIKTRGQQVTLRCSSQSGHNTVSWYQQALGQGPQFIFQYYREEENGRGNFPPRFSGLQFPNYSSELNVNALELDDSALYLCASSYSGGETQYFGPGTRLLVL.